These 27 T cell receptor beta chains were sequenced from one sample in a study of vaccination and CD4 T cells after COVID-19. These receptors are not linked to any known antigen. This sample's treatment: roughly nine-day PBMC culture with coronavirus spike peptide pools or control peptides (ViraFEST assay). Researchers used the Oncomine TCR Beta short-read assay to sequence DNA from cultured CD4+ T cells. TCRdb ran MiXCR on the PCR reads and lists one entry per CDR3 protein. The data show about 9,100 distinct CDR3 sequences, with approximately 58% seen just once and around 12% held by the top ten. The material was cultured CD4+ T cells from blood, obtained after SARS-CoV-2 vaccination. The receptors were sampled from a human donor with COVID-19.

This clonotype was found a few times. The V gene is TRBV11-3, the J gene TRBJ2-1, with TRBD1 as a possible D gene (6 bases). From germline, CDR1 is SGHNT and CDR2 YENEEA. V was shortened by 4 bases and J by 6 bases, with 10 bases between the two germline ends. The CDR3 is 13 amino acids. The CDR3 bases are TGTGCCAGCAGCTCGGACAGAAGCAATGAGCAGTTCTTC. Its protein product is CASSSDRSNEQFF.

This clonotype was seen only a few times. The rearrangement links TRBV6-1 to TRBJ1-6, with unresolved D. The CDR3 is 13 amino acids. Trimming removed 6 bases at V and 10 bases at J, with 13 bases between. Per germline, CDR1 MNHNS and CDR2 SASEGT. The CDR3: CASRREPGSPLHF. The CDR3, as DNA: TGTGCCAGCAGGAGAGAACCGGGATCACCCCTCCACTTT.

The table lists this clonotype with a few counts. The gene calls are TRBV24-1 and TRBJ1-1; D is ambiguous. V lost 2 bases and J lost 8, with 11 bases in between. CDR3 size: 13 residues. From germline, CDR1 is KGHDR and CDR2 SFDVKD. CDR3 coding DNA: TGTGCCACCAGTGATTCTCTTCGAGGGGAAGCTTTCTTT. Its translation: CATSDSLRGEAFF.

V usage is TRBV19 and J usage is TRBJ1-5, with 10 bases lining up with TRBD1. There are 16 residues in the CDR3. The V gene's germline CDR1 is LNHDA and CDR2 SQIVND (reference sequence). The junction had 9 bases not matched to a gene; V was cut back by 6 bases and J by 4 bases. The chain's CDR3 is CASSDLPGQGNQPQHF. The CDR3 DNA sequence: TGTGCCAGTAGCGACCTCCCGGGACAGGGGAATCAGCCCCAGCATTTT.

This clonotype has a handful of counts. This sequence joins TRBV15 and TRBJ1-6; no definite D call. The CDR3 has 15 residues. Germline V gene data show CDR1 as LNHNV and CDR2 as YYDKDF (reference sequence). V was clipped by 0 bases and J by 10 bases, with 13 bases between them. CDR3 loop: CATSRDHTGGSPLHF. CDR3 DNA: TGTGCCACCAGCAGAGATCACACCGGCGGGTCACCCCTCCACTTT. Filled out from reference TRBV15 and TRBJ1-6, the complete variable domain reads DAMVIQNPRYQVTQFGKPVTLSCSQTLNHNVMYWYQQKSSQAPKLLFHYYDKDFNNEADTPDNFQSRRPNTSFCFLDIRSPGLGDTAMYLCATSRDHTGGSPLHFGNGTRLTVT.

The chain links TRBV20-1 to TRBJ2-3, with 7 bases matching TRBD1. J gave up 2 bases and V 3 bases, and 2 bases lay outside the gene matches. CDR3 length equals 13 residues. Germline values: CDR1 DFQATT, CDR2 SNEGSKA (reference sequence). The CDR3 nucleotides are TGCAGTGCTAGGACAGGGAACACAGATACGCAGTATTTT. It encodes CSARTGNTDTQYF.

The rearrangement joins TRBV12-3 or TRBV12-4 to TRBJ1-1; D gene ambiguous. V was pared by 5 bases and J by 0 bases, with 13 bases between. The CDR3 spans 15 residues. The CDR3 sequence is CASSPRGGMNTEAFF. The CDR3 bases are TGTGCCAGCAGTCCCCGGGGAGGGATGAACACTGAAGCTTTCTTT.

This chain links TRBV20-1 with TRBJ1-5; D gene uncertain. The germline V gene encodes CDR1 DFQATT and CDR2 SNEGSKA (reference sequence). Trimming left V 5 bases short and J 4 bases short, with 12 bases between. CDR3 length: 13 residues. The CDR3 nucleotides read TGCAGTGCTGGACGGGGTGCTAATCAGCCCCAGCATTTT. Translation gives CSAGRGANQPQHF.

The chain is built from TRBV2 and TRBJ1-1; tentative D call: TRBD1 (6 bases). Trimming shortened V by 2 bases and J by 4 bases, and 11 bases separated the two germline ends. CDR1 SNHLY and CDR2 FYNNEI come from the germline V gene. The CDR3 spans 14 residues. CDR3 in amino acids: CASSEKGGFTEAFF. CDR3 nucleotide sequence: TGTGCCAGCAGTGAAAAAGGGGGGTTCACTGAAGCTTTCTTT.

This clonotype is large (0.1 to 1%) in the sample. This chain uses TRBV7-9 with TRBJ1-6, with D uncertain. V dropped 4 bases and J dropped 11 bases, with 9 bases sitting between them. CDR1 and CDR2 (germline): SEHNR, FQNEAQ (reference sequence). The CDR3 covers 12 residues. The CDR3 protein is CASSWESPPLHF. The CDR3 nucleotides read TGTGCCAGCAGCTGGGAAAGTCCACCCCTCCACTTT.

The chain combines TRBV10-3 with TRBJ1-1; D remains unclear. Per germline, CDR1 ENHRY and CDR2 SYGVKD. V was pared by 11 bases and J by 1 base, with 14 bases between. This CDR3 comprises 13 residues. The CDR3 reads CASQRRRNTEAFF. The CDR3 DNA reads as TGTGCCTCCCAAAGGAGACGGAACACTGAAGCTTTCTTT.

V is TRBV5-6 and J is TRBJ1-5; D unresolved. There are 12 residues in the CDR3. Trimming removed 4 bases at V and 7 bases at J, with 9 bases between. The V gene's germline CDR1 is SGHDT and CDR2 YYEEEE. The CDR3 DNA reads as TGTGCCAGCAGCAAGGGCTTGCAGCCCCAGCATTTT. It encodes CASSKGLQPQHF.

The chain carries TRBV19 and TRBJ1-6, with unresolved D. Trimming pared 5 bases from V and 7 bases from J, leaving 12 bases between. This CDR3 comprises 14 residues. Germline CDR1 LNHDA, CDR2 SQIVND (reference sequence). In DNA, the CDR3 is TGTGCCAGTAGTGGGCAGCGGCAAAATTCACCCCTCCACTTT. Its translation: CASSGQRQNSPLHF. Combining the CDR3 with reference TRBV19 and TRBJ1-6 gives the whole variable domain DGGITQSPKYLFRKEGQNVTLSCEQNLNHDAMYWYRQDPGQGLRLIYYSQIVNDFQKGDIAEGYSVSREKKESFPLTVTSAQKNPTAFYLCASSGQRQNSPLHFGNGTRLTVT.

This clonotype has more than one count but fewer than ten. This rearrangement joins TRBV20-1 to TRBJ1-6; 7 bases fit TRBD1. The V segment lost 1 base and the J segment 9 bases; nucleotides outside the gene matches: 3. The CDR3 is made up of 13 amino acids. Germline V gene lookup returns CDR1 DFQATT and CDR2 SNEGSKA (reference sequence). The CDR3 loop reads CSARGDRASPLHF. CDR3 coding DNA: TGCAGTGCTAGAGGAGACAGGGCTTCACCCCTCCACTTT.

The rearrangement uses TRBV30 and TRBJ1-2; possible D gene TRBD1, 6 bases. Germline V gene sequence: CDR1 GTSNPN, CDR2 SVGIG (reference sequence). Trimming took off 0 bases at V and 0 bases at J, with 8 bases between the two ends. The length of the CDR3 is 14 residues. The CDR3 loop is CAWSVQGPNYGYTF. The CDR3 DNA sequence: TGTGCCTGGAGTGTACAGGGACCTAACTATGGCTACACCTTC.

The CDR3 DNA follows: TGTGCCAGCAGTTATGGTGGGAGACGGGGCACAGATACGCAGTATTTT. It yields the protein CASSYGGRRGTDTQYF. This chain links TRBV6-2 or TRBV6-3 with TRBJ2-3; tentatively, D is TRBD2 (5 bases). Trimming pared 3 bases from V and 1 base from J, leaving 14 bases between. Germline V gene data show CDR1 as MNHEY and CDR2 as SVGEGT. CDR3 size: 16 residues.

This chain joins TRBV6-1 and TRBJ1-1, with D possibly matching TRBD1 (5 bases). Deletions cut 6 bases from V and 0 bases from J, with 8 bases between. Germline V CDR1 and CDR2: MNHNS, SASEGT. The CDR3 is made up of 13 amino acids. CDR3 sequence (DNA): TGTGCCAGCAGCATGGGGGTGAACACTGAAGCTTTCTTT. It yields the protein CASSMGVNTEAFF.

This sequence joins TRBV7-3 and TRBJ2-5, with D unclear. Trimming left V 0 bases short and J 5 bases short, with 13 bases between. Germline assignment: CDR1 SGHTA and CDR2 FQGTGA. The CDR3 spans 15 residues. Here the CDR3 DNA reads TGTGCCAGCAGCTTAACGCCTAGTAGTGCCGAGACCCAGTACTTC. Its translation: CASSLTPSSAETQYF.

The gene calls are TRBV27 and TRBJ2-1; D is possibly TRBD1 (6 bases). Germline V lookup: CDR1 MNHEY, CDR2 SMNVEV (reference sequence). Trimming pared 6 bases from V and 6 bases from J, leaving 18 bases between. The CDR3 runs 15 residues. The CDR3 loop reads CASRYRVDLSNEQFF. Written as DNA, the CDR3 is TGTGCCAGCAGGTACAGGGTAGACCTCTCCAATGAGCAGTTCTTC.

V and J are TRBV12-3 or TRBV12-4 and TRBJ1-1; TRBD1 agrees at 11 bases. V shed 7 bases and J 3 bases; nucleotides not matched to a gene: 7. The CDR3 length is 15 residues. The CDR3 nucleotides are TGTGCCAGCACCTCCGGGACAGGGGGTGACACTGAAGCTTTCTTT. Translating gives CASTSGTGGDTEAFF.

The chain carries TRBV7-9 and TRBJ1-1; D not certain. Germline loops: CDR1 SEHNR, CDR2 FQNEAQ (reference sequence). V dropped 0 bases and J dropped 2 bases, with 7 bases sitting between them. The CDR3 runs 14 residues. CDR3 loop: CASSLAISNTEAFF. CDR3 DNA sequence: TGTGCCAGCAGCTTAGCGATTTCCAACACTGAAGCTTTCTTT. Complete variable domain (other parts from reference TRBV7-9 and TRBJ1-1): DTGVSQNPRHKITKRGQNVTFRCDPISEHNRLYWYRQTLGQGPEFLTYFQNEAQLEKSRLLSDRFSAERPKGSFSTLEIQRTEQGDSAMYLCASSLAISNTEAFFGQGTRLTVV.

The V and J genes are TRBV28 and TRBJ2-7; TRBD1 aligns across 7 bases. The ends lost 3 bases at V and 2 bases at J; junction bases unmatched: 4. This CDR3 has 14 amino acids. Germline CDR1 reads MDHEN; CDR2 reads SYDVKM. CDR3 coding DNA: TGTGCCAGCAGTTTGACAGGACAGGCCTACGAGCAGTACTTC. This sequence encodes CASSLTGQAYEQYF.

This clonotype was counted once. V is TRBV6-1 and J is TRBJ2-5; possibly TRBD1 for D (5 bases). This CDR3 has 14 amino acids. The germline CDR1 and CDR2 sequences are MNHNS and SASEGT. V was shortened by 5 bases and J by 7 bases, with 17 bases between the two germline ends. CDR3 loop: CASSTGGRQRTQYF. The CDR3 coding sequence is TGTGCCAGCAGTACAGGTGGGCGTCAGCGGACCCAGTACTTC.

As DNA, the CDR3 is TGTGCCAGCAGCTTAGTCCTAGCGGGGGGCTACAATGAGCAGTTCTTC. It translates to CASSLVLAGGYNEQFF. The chain employs TRBV7-9 and TRBJ2-1; 11 positions agree with TRBD2. With 1 base clipped from V and 3 bases from J, the junction kept 2 bases outside the gene matches. There are 16 residues in the CDR3. Germline-derived CDR1 and CDR2 are SEHNR and FQNEAQ (reference sequence).

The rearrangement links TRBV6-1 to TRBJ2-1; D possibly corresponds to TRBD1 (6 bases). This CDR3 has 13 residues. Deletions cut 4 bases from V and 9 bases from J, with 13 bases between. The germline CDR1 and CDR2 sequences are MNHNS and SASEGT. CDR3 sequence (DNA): TGTGCCAGCAGTGGGGTTACAGGGACTGAGCAGTTCTTC. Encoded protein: CASSGVTGTEQFF.

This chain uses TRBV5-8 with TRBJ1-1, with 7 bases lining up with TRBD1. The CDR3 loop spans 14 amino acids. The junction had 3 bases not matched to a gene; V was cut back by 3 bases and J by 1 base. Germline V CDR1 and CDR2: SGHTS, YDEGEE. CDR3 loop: CASSWGTENTEAFF. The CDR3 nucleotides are TGTGCCAGCAGCTGGGGGACAGAGAACACTGAAGCTTTCTTT.

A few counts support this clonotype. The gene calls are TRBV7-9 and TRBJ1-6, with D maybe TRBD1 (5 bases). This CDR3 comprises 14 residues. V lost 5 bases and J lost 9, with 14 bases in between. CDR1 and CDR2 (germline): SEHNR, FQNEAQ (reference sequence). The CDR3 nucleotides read TGTGCCAGCAGCACCAACAGGCGGGGTTCACCCCTCCACTTT. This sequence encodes CASSTNRRGSPLHF.